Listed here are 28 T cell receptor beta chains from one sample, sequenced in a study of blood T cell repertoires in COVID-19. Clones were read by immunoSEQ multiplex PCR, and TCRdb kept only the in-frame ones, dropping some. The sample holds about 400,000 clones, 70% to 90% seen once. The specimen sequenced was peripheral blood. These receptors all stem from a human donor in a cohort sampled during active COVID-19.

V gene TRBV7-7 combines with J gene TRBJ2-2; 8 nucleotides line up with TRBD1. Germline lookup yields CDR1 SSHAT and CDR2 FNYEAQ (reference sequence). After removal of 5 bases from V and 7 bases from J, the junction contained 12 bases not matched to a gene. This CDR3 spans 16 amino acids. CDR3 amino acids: CASSPDREISGGELFF. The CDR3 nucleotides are TGTGCCAGCAGCCCGGACAGGGAGATTAGTGGCGGGGAGCTGTTTTTT.

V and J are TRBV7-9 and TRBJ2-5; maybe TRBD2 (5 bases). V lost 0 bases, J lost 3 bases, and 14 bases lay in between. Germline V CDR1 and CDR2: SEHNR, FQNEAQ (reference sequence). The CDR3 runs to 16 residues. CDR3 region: CASSLAFREGEETQYF. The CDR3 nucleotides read TGTGCCAGCAGCTTAGCTTTTCGAGAGGGAGAAGAGACCCAGTACTTC.

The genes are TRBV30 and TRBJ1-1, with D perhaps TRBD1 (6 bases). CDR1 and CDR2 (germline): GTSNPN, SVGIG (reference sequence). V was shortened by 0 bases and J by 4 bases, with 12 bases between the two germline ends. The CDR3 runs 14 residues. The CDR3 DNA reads TGTGCCTGGAGTGTAGGGGGGGGGAGCACTGAAGCTTTCTTT. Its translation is CAWSVGGGSTEAFF.

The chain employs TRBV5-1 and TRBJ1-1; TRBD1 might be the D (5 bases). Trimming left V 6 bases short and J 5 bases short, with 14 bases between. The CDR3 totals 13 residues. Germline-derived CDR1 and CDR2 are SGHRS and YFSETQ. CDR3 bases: TGCGCCAGCACCTCAGGGTTTGGGACTGAAGCTTTCTTT. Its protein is CASTSGFGTEAFF. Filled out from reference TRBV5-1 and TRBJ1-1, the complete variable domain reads KAGVTQTPRYLIKTRGQQVTLSCSPISGHRSVSWYQQTPGQGLQFLFEYFSETQRNKGNFPGRFSGRQFSNSRSEMNVSTLELGDSALYLCASTSGFGTEAFFGQGTRLTVV.

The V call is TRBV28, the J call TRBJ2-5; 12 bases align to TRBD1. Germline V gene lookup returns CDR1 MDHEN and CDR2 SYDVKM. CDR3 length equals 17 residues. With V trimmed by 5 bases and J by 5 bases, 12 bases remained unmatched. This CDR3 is CASSTRTGTGGSETQYF. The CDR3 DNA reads TGTGCCAGCAGTACCCGTACCGGGACAGGGGGCTCGGAGACCCAGTACTTC.

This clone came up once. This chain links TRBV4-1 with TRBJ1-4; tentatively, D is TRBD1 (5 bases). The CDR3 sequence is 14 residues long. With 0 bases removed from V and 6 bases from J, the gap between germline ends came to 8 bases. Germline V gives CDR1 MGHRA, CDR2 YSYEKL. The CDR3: CASSQEVGDEKLFF. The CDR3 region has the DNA TGCGCCAGCAGCCAAGAAGTAGGGGATGAAAAACTGTTTTTT.

CDR3 sequence (DNA): TGTGCCAGCAGCTTGCTGACTAGCGGACTCTACGAGCAGTACTTC. Residues: CASSLLTSGLYEQYF. The gene calls are TRBV5-4 and TRBJ2-7; 9 bases align to TRBD2. The junction had 5 bases not matched to a gene; V was cut back by 1 base and J by 3 bases. The CDR3 loop spans 15 amino acids. Per the germline V gene, CDR1 is SGHNT and CDR2 is YYREEE (reference sequence).

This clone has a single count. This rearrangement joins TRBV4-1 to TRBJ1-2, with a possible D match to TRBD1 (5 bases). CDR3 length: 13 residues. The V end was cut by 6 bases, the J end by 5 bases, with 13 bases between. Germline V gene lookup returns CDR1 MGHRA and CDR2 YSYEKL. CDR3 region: CASRPGGGYGYTF. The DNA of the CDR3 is TGCGCCAGCAGACCGGGGGGAGGGTATGGCTACACCTTC.

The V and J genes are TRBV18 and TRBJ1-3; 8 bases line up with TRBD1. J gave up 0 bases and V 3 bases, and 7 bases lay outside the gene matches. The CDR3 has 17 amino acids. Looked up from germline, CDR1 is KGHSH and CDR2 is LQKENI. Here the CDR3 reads CASSPGAGGHSGNTIYF. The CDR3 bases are TGTGCCAGCTCACCCGGGGCAGGGGGCCACTCTGGAAACACCATATATTTT. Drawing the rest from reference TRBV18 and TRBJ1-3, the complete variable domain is NAGVMQNPRHLVRRRGQEARLRCSPMKGHSHVYWYRQLPEEGLKFMVYLQKENIIDESGMPKERFSAEFPKEGPSILRIQQVVRGDSAAYFCASSPGAGGHSGNTIYFGEGSWLTVV.

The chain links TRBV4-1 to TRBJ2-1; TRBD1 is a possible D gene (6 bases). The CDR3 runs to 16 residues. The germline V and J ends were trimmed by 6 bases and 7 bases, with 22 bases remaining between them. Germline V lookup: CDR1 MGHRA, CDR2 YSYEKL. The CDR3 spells CASSYNARAGVNEQFF. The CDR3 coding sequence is TGCGCCAGCAGTTACAATGCCCGGGCAGGGGTGAATGAGCAGTTCTTC.

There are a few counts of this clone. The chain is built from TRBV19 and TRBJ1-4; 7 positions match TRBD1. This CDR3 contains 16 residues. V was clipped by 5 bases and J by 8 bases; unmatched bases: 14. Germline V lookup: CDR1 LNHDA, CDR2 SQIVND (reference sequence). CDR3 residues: CASSRETGTAIEKLFF. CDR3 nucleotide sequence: TGTGCCAGTAGTCGAGAAACCGGGACAGCGATAGAAAAACTGTTTTTT.

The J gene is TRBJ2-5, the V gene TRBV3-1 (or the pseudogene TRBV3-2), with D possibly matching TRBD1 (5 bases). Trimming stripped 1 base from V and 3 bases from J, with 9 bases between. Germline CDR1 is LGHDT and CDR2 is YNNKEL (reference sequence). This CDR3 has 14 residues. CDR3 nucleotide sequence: TGTGCCAGCAGCCAAGCCCCAGGGAAAGAGACCCAGTACTTC. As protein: CASSQAPGKETQYF.

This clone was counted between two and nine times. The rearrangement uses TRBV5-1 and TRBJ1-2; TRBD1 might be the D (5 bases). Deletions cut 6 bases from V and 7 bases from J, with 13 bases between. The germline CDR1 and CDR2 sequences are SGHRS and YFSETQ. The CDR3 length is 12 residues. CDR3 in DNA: TGCGCCAGCAAGGGGCCCTATGGTGGCTACACCTTC. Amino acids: CASKGPYGGYTF.

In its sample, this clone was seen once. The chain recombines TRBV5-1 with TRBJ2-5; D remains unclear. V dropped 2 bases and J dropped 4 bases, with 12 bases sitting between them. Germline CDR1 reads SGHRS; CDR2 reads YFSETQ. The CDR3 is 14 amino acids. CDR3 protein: CASSFDTSRETQYF. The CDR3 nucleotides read TGCGCCAGCAGCTTCGACACAAGCCGAGAGACCCAGTACTTC. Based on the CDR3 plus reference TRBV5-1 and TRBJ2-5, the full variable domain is KAGVTQTPRYLIKTRGQQVTLSCSPISGHRSVSWYQQTPGQGLQFLFEYFSETQRNKGNFPGRFSGRQFSNSRSEMNVSTLELGDSALYLCASSFDTSRETQYFGPGTRLLVL.

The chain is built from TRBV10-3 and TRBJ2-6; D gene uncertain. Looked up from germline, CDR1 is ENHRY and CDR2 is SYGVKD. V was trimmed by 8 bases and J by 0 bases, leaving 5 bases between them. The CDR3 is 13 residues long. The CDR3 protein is CAIWSSGANVLTF. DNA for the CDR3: TGTGCCATCTGGAGCTCTGGGGCCAACGTCCTGACTTTC.

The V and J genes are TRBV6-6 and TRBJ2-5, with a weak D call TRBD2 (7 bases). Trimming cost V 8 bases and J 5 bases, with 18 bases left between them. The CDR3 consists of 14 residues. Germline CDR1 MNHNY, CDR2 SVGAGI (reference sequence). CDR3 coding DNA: TGTGCCAGCGTAGCGGGTCAAAGGGGGGAGACCCAGTACTTC. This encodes CASVAGQRGETQYF.

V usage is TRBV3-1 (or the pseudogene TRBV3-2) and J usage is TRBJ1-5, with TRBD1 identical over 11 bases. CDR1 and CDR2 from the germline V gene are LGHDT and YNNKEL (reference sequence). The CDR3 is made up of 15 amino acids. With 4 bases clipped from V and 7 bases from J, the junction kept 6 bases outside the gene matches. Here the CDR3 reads CASSPGTGGVQPQHF. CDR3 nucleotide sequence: TGTGCCAGCAGCCCCGGGACAGGGGGTGTCCAGCCCCAGCATTTT.

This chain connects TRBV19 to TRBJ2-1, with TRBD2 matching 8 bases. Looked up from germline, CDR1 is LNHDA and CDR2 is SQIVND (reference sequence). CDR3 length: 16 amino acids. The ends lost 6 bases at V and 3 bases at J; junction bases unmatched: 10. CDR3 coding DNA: TGTGCCAGTAGCCCCGGGGTAGCGGGATTCTACAATGAGCAGTTCTTC. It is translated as CASSPGVAGFYNEQFF.

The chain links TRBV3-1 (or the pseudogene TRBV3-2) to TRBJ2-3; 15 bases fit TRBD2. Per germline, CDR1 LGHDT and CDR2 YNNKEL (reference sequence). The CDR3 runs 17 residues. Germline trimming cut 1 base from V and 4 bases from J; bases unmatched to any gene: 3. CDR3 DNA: TGTGCCAGCAGCCAAGGGGGGACTAGCGGGAGGTCAGATACGCAGTATTTT. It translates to CASSQGGTSGRSDTQYF.

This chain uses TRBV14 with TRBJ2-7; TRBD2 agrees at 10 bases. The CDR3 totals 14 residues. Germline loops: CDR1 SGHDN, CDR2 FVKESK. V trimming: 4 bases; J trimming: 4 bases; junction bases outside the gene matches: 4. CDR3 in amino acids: CASSRTSGVYEQYF. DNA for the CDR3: TGTGCCAGCAGCCGGACTAGCGGAGTATACGAGCAGTACTTC.

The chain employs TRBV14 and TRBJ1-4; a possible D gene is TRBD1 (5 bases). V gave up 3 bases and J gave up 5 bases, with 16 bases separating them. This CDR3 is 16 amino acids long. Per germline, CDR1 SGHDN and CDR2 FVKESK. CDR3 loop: CASSHGTGSLNEKLFF. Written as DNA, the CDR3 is TGTGCCAGCAGCCACGGAACAGGCTCACTGAATGAAAAACTGTTTTTT.

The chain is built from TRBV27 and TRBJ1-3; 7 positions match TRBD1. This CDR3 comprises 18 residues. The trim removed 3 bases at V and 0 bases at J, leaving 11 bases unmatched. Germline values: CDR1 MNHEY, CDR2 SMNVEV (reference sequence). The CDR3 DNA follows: TGTGCCAGCAGTTTTAGGGGGCCAGGGGATTACTCTGGAAACACCATATATTTT. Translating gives CASSFRGPGDYSGNTIYF.

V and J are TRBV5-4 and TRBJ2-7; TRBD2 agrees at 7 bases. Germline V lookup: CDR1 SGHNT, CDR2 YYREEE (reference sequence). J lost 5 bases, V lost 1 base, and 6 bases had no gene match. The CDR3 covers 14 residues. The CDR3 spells CASSLQGGFDEQYF. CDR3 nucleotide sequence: TGTGCCAGCAGCTTGCAGGGAGGGTTTGACGAGCAGTACTTC.

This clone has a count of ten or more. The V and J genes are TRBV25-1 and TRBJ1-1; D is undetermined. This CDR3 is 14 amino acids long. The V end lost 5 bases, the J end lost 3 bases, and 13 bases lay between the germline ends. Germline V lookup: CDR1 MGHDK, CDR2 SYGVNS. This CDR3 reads CASSRHGRDTEAFF. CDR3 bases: TGTGCCAGCAGTAGGCACGGGAGGGACACTGAAGCTTTCTTT.

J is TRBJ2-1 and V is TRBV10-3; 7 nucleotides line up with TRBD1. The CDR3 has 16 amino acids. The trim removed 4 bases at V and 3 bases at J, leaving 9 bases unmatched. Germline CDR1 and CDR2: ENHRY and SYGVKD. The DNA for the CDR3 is TGTGCCATCAGTGTGTCATTGGGACAGAACTACAATGAGCAGTTCTTC. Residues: CAISVSLGQNYNEQFF.

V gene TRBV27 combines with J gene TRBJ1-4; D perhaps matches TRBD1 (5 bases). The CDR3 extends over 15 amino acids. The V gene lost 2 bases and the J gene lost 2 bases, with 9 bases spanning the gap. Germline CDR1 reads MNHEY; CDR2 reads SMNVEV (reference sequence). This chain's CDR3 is CASSLRGTTNEKLFF. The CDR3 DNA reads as TGTGCCAGCAGTTTAAGGGGTACGACTAATGAAAAACTGTTTTTT.

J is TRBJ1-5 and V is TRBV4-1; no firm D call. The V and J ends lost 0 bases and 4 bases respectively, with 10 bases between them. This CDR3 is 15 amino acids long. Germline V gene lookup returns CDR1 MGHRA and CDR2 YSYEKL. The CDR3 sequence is CASSQDWALNQPQHF. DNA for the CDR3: TGCGCCAGCAGCCAAGATTGGGCACTTAATCAGCCCCAGCATTTT.

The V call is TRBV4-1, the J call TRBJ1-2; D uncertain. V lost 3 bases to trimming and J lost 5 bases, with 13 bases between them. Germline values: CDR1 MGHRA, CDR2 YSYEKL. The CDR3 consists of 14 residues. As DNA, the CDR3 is TGCGCCAGCAGCCAGTCGTCAACACTATATGGCTACACCTTC. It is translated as CASSQSSTLYGYTF.